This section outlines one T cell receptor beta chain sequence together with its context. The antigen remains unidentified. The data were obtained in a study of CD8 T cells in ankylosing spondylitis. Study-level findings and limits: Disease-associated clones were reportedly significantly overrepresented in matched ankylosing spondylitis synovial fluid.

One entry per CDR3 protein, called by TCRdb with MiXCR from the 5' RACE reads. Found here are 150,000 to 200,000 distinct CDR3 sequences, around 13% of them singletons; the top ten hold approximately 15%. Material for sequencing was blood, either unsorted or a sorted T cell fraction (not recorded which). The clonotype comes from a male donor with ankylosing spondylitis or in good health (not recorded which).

The CDR3 here is CASSPGGPAEAFF. In nucleotides, the CDR3 is TGTGCCAGCAGCCCCGGCGGCCCGGCTGAAGCTTTCTTT. This chain joins TRBV7-9 and TRBJ1-1, with unresolved D. V gave up 5 bases and J gave up 6 bases, with 13 bases separating them. CDR1 SEHNR and CDR2 FQNEAQ come from the germline V gene (reference sequence). The CDR3 runs 13 residues.